This entry lists 14 T cell receptor beta chains sequenced from one sample in a study of T-cell memory formation after mild COVID-19. TCRdb reprocessed the 5' RACE reads via MiXCR and lists one record per CDR3 protein. The table lists more than 85,000 distinct CDR3 sequences, around 10% of them singletons, with about 40% in the top ten. Input material: PBMCs or a T cell subset sorted from them (not recorded which). The receptors derive from a man aged 18 to 30 who had mild COVID-19 (a few samples of this study predate the infection). Cell type and time point are not known.

In its sample, this clonotype was seen a few times. This rearrangement joins TRBV12-3 or TRBV12-4 to TRBJ2-7, with D uncertain. This CDR3 has 13 residues. Trimming shortened V by 3 bases and J by 2 bases, and 8 bases separated the two germline ends. CDR3 sequence reads: CASSFRSPYEQYF. The CDR3, as DNA: TGTGCCAGCAGTTTCAGGTCCCCCTACGAGCAGTACTTC.

There are many counts of this clonotype. The chain employs TRBV6-1 and TRBJ1-6; D gene ambiguous. This CDR3 comprises 15 residues. Germline lookup yields CDR1 MNHNS and CDR2 SASEGT. V lost 8 bases and J 7 bases, leaving 18 bases between the germline ends. CDR3 DNA sequence: TGTGCCAGCCCCGCTAAGGACGGCGAAAATTCACCCCTCCACTTT. The encoded protein is CASPAKDGENSPLHF.

This clonotype has just a few counts. The CDR3 sequence: CASSYLAVGQYF. The CDR3 nucleotides read TGTGCCAGCAGTTATCTAGCGGTCGGGCAGTACTTC. The chain is built from TRBV6-2 or TRBV6-3 and TRBJ2-7; 7 bases align to TRBD2. The V gene's germline CDR1 is MNHEY and CDR2 SVGEGT. V trimming: 3 bases; J trimming: 9 bases; junction bases outside the gene matches: 5. The CDR3 is 12 residues long.

The chain recombines TRBV29-1 with TRBJ2-7; the D gene is possibly TRBD2 (6 bases). The V end was cut by 4 bases, the J end by 2 bases, with 15 bases between. CDR1 is SQVTM and CDR2 is ANQGSEA in the germline V gene. CDR3 size: 14 residues. The CDR3: CSVGPREAPYEQYF. The DNA of the CDR3 is TGCAGCGTTGGCCCCAGGGAGGCCCCCTACGAGCAGTACTTC.

This sequence joins TRBV7-9 and TRBJ2-5; no clear D gene. The V gene lost 3 bases and the J gene lost 5 bases, with 16 bases spanning the gap. Looked up from germline, CDR1 is SEHNR and CDR2 is FQNEAQ (reference sequence). This CDR3 has 15 amino acids. The CDR3: CASSLVHQFQETQYF. In DNA form, the CDR3 reads TGTGCCAGCAGCTTGGTGCATCAGTTTCAGGAGACCCAGTACTTC.

This clonotype was seen more than once but under ten times. The rearrangement joins TRBV20-1 to TRBJ2-3; TRBD2 matches at 10 bases. This CDR3 spans 15 amino acids. V trimming: 8 bases; J trimming: 5 bases; junction bases outside the gene matches: 13. CDR1 and CDR2 (germline): DFQATT, SNEGSKA (reference sequence). Written as DNA, the CDR3 is TGCAGTACCACCGGGTCTAGCGGGGGAGGAGATACGCAGTATTTT. Amino acids: CSTTGSSGGGDTQYF.

This clonotype was seen a handful of times. The V and J genes are TRBV18 and TRBJ2-3, with D perhaps assigned TRBD1 or TRBD2 (6 bases each). Germline lookup yields CDR1 KGHSH and CDR2 LQKENI. V lost 2 bases, J lost 2 bases, and 14 bases lay in between. The CDR3 has 16 residues. The CDR3 protein is CASSPRGDFSTDTQYF. The DNA for the CDR3 is TGTGCCAGCTCACCAAGGGGGGACTTCTCCACAGATACGCAGTATTTT.

This clonotype appeared a few times. The chain couples TRBV28 to TRBJ1-1; 9 bases agree with TRBD1. Germline V gene lookup returns CDR1 MDHEN and CDR2 SYDVKM. V dropped 8 bases and J dropped 0; count of bases not matched to a gene: 10. The CDR3 is made up of 16 amino acids. The CDR3 sequence: CASLRGTGTMNTEAFF. For the CDR3, the DNA is TGTGCCAGCCTACGGGGGACAGGGACCATGAACACTGAAGCTTTCTTT. The full variable domain, its missing parts supplied by reference TRBV28 and TRBJ1-1, is DVKVTQSSRYLVKRTGEKVFLECVQDMDHENMFWYRQDPGLGLRLIYFSYDVKMKEKGDIPEGYSVSREKKERFSLILESASTNQTSMYLCASLRGTGTMNTEAFFGQGTRLTVV.

This chain joins TRBV4-1 and TRBJ1-3; D perhaps matches TRBD1 (5 bases). V lost 4 bases and J lost 0, with 25 bases in between. From germline, CDR1 is MGHRA and CDR2 YSYEKL. This CDR3 has 20 residues. CDR3 sequence reads: CASSLGTFAFYNSSGNTIYF. The CDR3 DNA reads as TGCGCCAGCAGCCTCGGGACTTTCGCCTTTTATAATAGCTCTGGAAACACCATATATTTT.

In the case of this clonotype: The junction differs from germline at one of its ends, possibly a read error. V gene TRBV25-1 combines with J gene TRBJ1-2, with D perhaps matching TRBD1 (5 bases). The CDR3 is 14 residues long. The germline V gene encodes CDR1 MGHDK and CDR2 SYGVNS. The CDR3 DNA is TGTGCCAGCAATGAAGGATGGGCGGACAATGGCTACACCTTC. Its translation is CASNEGWADNGYTF.

Notes on this clonotype: A much bigger clone sits one base away, suggesting this may be a read error. The chain carries TRBV12-3 or TRBV12-4 and TRBJ2-7; D unresolved. Between the trimmed V and J ends, which lost 4 bases and 3 bases, there was a span of 4 bases. The CDR3 consists of 11 residues. CDR3 bases: TGTGCCAGCAGTTCCCACTACGAGCAGTACTTC. This sequence encodes CASSSHYEQYF.

There are a few counts of this clonotype. V is TRBV7-9 and J is TRBJ1-2, with a possible D match to TRBD1 (6 bases). The CDR3 is 17 amino acids. Trimming took off 1 base at V and 2 bases at J, with 17 bases between the two ends. The germline gives CDR1 SEHNR, CDR2 FQNEAQ (reference sequence). In DNA, the CDR3 is TGTGCCAGCAGCTTAGTCCGTCGGATAGACAGGAACTATGGCTACACCTTC. As protein: CASSLVRRIDRNYGYTF.

V and J are TRBV6-2 or TRBV6-3 and TRBJ2-7, with TRBD1 matching 10 bases. Germline V gene data show CDR1 as MNHEY and CDR2 as SVGEGT. The CDR3 consists of 16 residues. The V segment lost 0 bases and the J segment 7 bases; nucleotides outside the gene matches: 9. The chain's CDR3 is CASSYSTDRGLWEQYV. DNA for the CDR3: TGTGCCAGCAGTTACTCGACTGACAGGGGGCTATGGGAGCAGTACGTC.

The rearrangement uses TRBV29-1 and TRBJ2-7; TRBD1 is a possible D gene (5 bases). Germline loops: CDR1 SQVTM, CDR2 ANQGSEA. This CDR3 contains 12 residues. Trimming left V 5 bases short and J 0 bases short, with 8 bases between. The CDR3 protein is CSVSGNSYEQYF. The CDR3 coding sequence is TGCAGCGTTTCAGGGAACTCCTACGAGCAGTACTTC.